The following is a T cell receptor beta chain sequence with its context. Its antigen remains unidentified. Assay: immunoSEQ multiplex PCR; the TCRdb copy retains only in-frame clones and omits some. The sample includes 100,000 to 120,000 clones, 86% of them seen just once. After removal of 7 bases from V and 8 bases from J, the junction contained 8 bases not matched to a gene. The germline CDR1 and CDR2 sequences are MDHEN and SYDVKM. The CDR3 sequence is 14 residues long. The record originates from a study of T cell responses to AZD1222 COVID-19 vaccine. General study findings and limits: In a largely white British group with more females than males, clonal diversity was possibly underestimated. Unmutated variant regions are reportedly targeted by nearly half of spike-specific TCRs. Only five to seven AZD1222 recipients were seropositive at baseline. Spike was spanned by vaccine-associated CD4 TCRs, with dominance at 160-218 and 743-854.

The genes are TRBV28 and TRBJ1-6, with 7 positions matching TRBD1. The sequence was collected from an adult in good health. The sample in question was peripheral blood, obtained on day 0 of AZD1222 vaccination. Here the CDR3 DNA reads TGTGCCAGCACCCCGACAGGGAAAGATTCACCCCTCCACTTT. As protein: CASTPTGKDSPLHF.